These T cell receptor beta chains were read from a single sample in a study of cytomegalovirus exposure and HLA in healthy donors. Profiled with immunoSEQ multiplex PCR; TCRdb holds only in-frame clones, not every one. The data contain under 200,000 clones, roughly 84% of them singletons. The sample was PBMCs. These receptors originate from a man aged 18 to 30 in good health and CMV-seronegative. CDR3s include the opening cysteine and the closing phenylalanine or tryptophan. The D gene is left open where the match is weak. Only part of the rows carry a size: once, few, many, or a class if the clone is expanded.

CDR3 length: 12; clone size: .; J gene: TRBJ2-7; D gene: .; V gene: TRBV28; CDR3 DNA: TGTGCCAGCACCACAGGGTCCCTGGAGCAGTACTTC; CDR3 protein: CASTTGSLEQYF
CDR3 length: 18; clone size: .; J gene: TRBJ2-1; D gene: TRBD2; V gene: TRBV28; CDR3 DNA: TGTGCCAGCAGTTTAATTGGGGGACTAGCGGGAGGGCCAGATGAGCAGTTCTTC; CDR3 protein: CASSLIGGLAGGPDEQFF
CDR3 length: 14; clone size: few; J gene: TRBJ2-7; D gene: TRBD2; V gene: TRBV6-1; CDR3 DNA: TGTGCCAGCAGTGGGACTAGCTACGGCTACGAGCAGTACTTC; CDR3 protein: CASSGTSYGYEQYF
CDR3 length: 14; clone size: .; J gene: TRBJ1-1; D gene: .; V gene: TRBV28; CDR3 DNA: TGTGCCAGCAGCAGTCCCGGAGAGGTCACTGAAGCTTTCTTT; CDR3 protein: CASSSPGEVTEAFF
CDR3 length: 16; clone size: .; J gene: TRBJ2-3; D gene: .; V gene: TRBV5-1; CDR3 DNA: TGCGCCAGCAGCTTGGACAGATCTGAAAGCACAGATACGCAGTATTTT; CDR3 protein: CASSLDRSESTDTQYF
CDR3 length: 15; clone size: .; J gene: TRBJ2-5; D gene: TRBD2; V gene: TRBV2; CDR3 DNA: TGTGCCAGCACGCGTAGCGGGGCTTCATCAGGGACCCAGTACTTC; CDR3 protein: CASTRSGASSGTQYF
CDR3 length: 17; clone size: .; J gene: TRBJ2-2; D gene: TRBD1; V gene: TRBV5-1; CDR3 DNA: TGCGCCAGCAGCTTGGCCTCCGGGACAGAGAACACCGGGGAGCTGTTTTTT; CDR3 protein: CASSLASGTENTGELFF
CDR3 length: 14; clone size: .; J gene: TRBJ2-7; D gene: .; V gene: TRBV2; CDR3 DNA: TGTGCCAGCAGTGGCGGACTCATTTTCTACGGGCAGTACTTC; CDR3 protein: CASSGGLIFYGQYF
CDR3 length: 15; clone size: once; J gene: TRBJ2-2; D gene: TRBD1; V gene: TRBV6-5; CDR3 DNA: TGTGCCAGCAGTTTTACAGGGGGGAACACCGGGGAGCTGTTTTTT; CDR3 protein: CASSFTGGNTGELFF
CDR3 length: 15; clone size: .; J gene: TRBJ1-5; D gene: TRBD1; V gene: TRBV7-9; CDR3 DNA: TGTTCCAGCAGCTCGACAGGGAATAGCAATCAGCCCCAGCATTTT; CDR3 protein: CSSSSTGNSNQPQHF
CDR3 length: 15; clone size: once; J gene: TRBJ1-5; D gene: .; V gene: TRBV4-1; CDR3 DNA: TGCGCCAGCAGCCAAGATGGGCAGGGCAATCAGCCCCAGCATTTT; CDR3 protein: CASSQDGQGNQPQHF
CDR3 length: 16; clone size: .; J gene: TRBJ2-2; D gene: .; V gene: TRBV21-1; CDR3 DNA: TGTGCCAGCAGCAAAGATCGGGGGTCCGACACCGGGGAGCTGTTTTTT; CDR3 protein: CASSKDRGSDTGELFF
CDR3 length: 15; clone size: .; J gene: TRBJ2-7; D gene: TRBD1; V gene: TRBV5-1; CDR3 DNA: TGCGCCAGCAGCCGACAAACGACAGGGGGGGACGAGCAGTACTTC; CDR3 protein: CASSRQTTGGDEQYF
CDR3 length: 13; clone size: once; J gene: TRBJ2-5; D gene: .; V gene: TRBV11-3; CDR3 DNA: TGTGCCAGCAGCCCGACTGGGGGGGAGACCCAGTACTTC; CDR3 protein: CASSPTGGETQYF
CDR3 length: 12; clone size: once; J gene: TRBJ1-5; D gene: .; V gene: TRBV6-5; CDR3 DNA: TGTGCCAGCAGTACTCGCAATCAGCCCCAGCATTTT; CDR3 protein: CASSTRNQPQHF
CDR3 length: 16; clone size: .; J gene: TRBJ2-7; D gene: TRBD2; V gene: TRBV4-1; CDR3 DNA: TGCGCCAGCAGCCAATCAAGCGGGAGGTCGGCCTACGAGCAGTACTTC; CDR3 protein: CASSQSSGRSAYEQYF
CDR3 length: 14; clone size: .; J gene: TRBJ2-3; D gene: .; V gene: TRBV18; CDR3 DNA: TGTGCCAGCTCACCAGACAGTGCGGCAGATACGCAGTATTTT; CDR3 protein: CASSPDSAADTQYF
CDR3 length: 16; clone size: .; J gene: TRBJ2-1; D gene: .; V gene: TRBV12-5; CDR3 DNA: TGTGCTAGTGGTCCCCGGAGGGGGACGGGGGGCAATGAGCAGTTCTTC; CDR3 protein: CASGPRRGTGGNEQFF
CDR3 length: 13; clone size: .; J gene: TRBJ1-4; D gene: TRBD1; V gene: TRBV7-9; CDR3 DNA: TGTGCCAGCAGCCCAGGGGGAAGTGAAAAACTGTTTTTT; CDR3 protein: CASSPGGSEKLFF
CDR3 length: 14; clone size: .; J gene: TRBJ2-1; D gene: .; V gene: TRBV4-3; CDR3 DNA: TGCGCCAGCAGCCAATCCCCCGGTATGAATGAGCAGTTCTTC; CDR3 protein: CASSQSPGMNEQFF
CDR3 length: 16; clone size: .; J gene: TRBJ2-7; D gene: TRBD2; V gene: TRBV5-4; CDR3 DNA: TGTGCCAGCAGCCGTGGGGGCGGACTAGCGGGATATGAGCAGTACTTC; CDR3 protein: CASSRGGGLAGYEQYF
CDR3 length: 13; clone size: few; J gene: TRBJ2-7; D gene: TRBD2; V gene: TRBV27; CDR3 DNA: TGTGCCAGCAGGACTAGCGGGAGCTACGAGCAGTACTTC; CDR3 protein: CASRTSGSYEQYF
CDR3 length: 13; clone size: .; J gene: TRBJ1-2; D gene: .; V gene: TRBV27; CDR3 DNA: TGTGCCAGCAGTTTACAGGGGTTCAGTGGCTACACCTTC; CDR3 protein: CASSLQGFSGYTF
CDR3 length: 14; clone size: .; J gene: TRBJ1-2; D gene: .; V gene: TRBV28; CDR3 DNA: TGTGCCAGCAGTTTAAGGGAGGGGAGCTATGGCTACACCTTC; CDR3 protein: CASSLREGSYGYTF
CDR3 length: 15; clone size: .; J gene: TRBJ2-7; D gene: .; V gene: TRBV4-1; CDR3 DNA: TGCGCCAGCAGCCGGGGGGGCGGGAGAGGTTACGAGCAGTACTTC; CDR3 protein: CASSRGGGRGYEQYF
CDR3 length: 13; clone size: .; J gene: TRBJ1-1; D gene: TRBD1; V gene: TRBV19; CDR3 DNA: TGTGCCAGTAGCAGGGACAGGGGATCTGAAGCTTTCTTT; CDR3 protein: CASSRDRGSEAFF
CDR3 length: 16; clone size: few; J gene: TRBJ2-2; D gene: TRBD2; V gene: TRBV28; CDR3 DNA: TGTGCCAGCAGTTTGGGTCCAGCGGGGAGGACCGGGGAGCTGTTTTTT; CDR3 protein: CASSLGPAGRTGELFF
CDR3 length: 16; clone size: .; J gene: TRBJ2-2; D gene: TRBD2; V gene: TRBV5-6; CDR3 DNA: TGTGCCAGCAGCACCAGACTAGCGGGGGGCACCGGGGAGCTGTTTTTT; CDR3 protein: CASSTRLAGGTGELFF
CDR3 length: 15; clone size: .; J gene: TRBJ1-4; D gene: .; V gene: TRBV18; CDR3 DNA: TGTGCCAGCTCACCAGGGGGGGCCCGAAATGAAAAACTGTTTTTT; CDR3 protein: CASSPGGARNEKLFF
CDR3 length: 17; clone size: .; J gene: TRBJ1-5; D gene: TRBD1; V gene: TRBV7-2; CDR3 DNA: TGTGCCAGCACCGCTTGGGTCTACAGGGGAAGCAATCAGCCCCAGCATTTT; CDR3 protein: CASTAWVYRGSNQPQHF
CDR3 length: 15; clone size: few; J gene: TRBJ2-1; D gene: TRBD2; V gene: TRBV7-9; CDR3 DNA: TGTGCCAGCAGCCCTAGCGGGAGCTCCTACAATGAGCAGTTCTTC; CDR3 protein: CASSPSGSSYNEQFF
CDR3 length: 15; clone size: .; J gene: TRBJ2-7; D gene: TRBD2; V gene: TRBV2; CDR3 DNA: TGTGCCAGCAGTGAATTCCAGCGGGGCGCCTACGAGCAGTACTTC; CDR3 protein: CASSEFQRGAYEQYF
CDR3 length: 15; clone size: .; J gene: TRBJ2-7; D gene: TRBD2; V gene: TRBV5-4; CDR3 DNA: TGTGCCAGCAGCTTGGCAGCGGGGGGGCCAAACGAGCAGTACTTC; CDR3 protein: CASSLAAGGPNEQYF
CDR3 length: 20; clone size: few; J gene: TRBJ2-1; D gene: TRBD2; V gene: TRBV23-1; CDR3 DNA: TGCGCCAGCAGTCAATCCTATACTCCCACCGGGACTAGGTTTTGCAATGAGCAGTTCTTC; CDR3 protein: CASSQSYTPTGTRFCNEQFF
CDR3 length: 14; clone size: .; J gene: TRBJ1-1; D gene: TRBD1; V gene: TRBV6-1; CDR3 DNA: TGTGCCAGCAGTGCGACAGGGGGCCTCACTGAAGCTTTCTTT; CDR3 protein: CASSATGGLTEAFF
CDR3 length: 15; clone size: .; J gene: TRBJ2-2; D gene: .; V gene: TRBV11-2; CDR3 DNA: TGTGCCAGCAGCCATCTGACAGGGAACACCGGGGAGCTGTTTTTT; CDR3 protein: CASSHLTGNTGELFF
CDR3 length: 12; clone size: few; J gene: TRBJ1-1; D gene: .; V gene: TRBV30; CDR3 DNA: TGTGCCTGGAGTGTACTATCAACTGAAGCTTTCTTT; CDR3 protein: CAWSVLSTEAFF
CDR3 length: 13; clone size: .; J gene: TRBJ1-1; D gene: .; V gene: TRBV7-9; CDR3 DNA: TGTGCCAGCCTGCCGGGGTGGGGCACTGAAGCTTTCTTT; CDR3 protein: CASLPGWGTEAFF
CDR3 length: 14; clone size: .; J gene: TRBJ1-5; D gene: .; V gene: TRBV27; CDR3 DNA: TGTGCCAGCAGTTGGGGCTTGGTAGGGCAGCCCCAGCATTTT; CDR3 protein: CASSWGLVGQPQHF
CDR3 length: 16; clone size: few; J gene: TRBJ1-3; D gene: TRBD1; V gene: TRBV5-4; CDR3 DNA: TGTGCCAGCAGCCCGGCGGGGACAGCGTTTCAAAACACCATATATTTT; CDR3 protein: CASSPAGTAFQNTIYF
CDR3 length: 16; clone size: few; J gene: TRBJ2-3; D gene: .; V gene: TRBV9; CDR3 DNA: TGTGCCAGCAGCGTAGCATTACAGCGGTACACAGATACGCAGTATTTT; CDR3 protein: CASSVALQRYTDTQYF
CDR3 length: 18; clone size: .; J gene: TRBJ1-4; D gene: .; V gene: TRBV5-1; CDR3 DNA: TGCGCCAGCAGCTTGGTAAACAGACACAGAGCAACTAATGAAAAACTGTTTTTT; CDR3 protein: CASSLVNRHRATNEKLFF
CDR3 length: 16; clone size: .; J gene: TRBJ2-5; D gene: TRBD2; V gene: TRBV5-1; CDR3 DNA: TGCGCCAGCAGCTTTGGTAGCGGGAGAGGCCAAGAGACCCAGTACTTC; CDR3 protein: CASSFGSGRGQETQYF
CDR3 length: 14; clone size: .; J gene: TRBJ1-3; D gene: .; V gene: TRBV5-6; CDR3 DNA: TGTGCCAGCAGCTTAGGGGTAGCCGGAAACACCATATATTTT; CDR3 protein: CASSLGVAGNTIYF
CDR3 length: 16; clone size: few; J gene: TRBJ1-2; D gene: .; V gene: TRBV5-5; CDR3 DNA: TGTGCCAGCAGCTCGGCCGGCGGGGACGGAGACTATGGCTACACCTTC; CDR3 protein: CASSSAGGDGDYGYTF
CDR3 length: 17; clone size: large; J gene: TRBJ2-1; D gene: TRBD2; V gene: TRBV5-4; CDR3 DNA: TGTGCCAGCAACTTGGGTGTTTCGGGACTAGCATTCAATGAGCAGTTCTTC; CDR3 protein: CASNLGVSGLAFNEQFF